The rows below give T cell receptor beta chains drawn from one sample of a study of monozygotic twins with inflammatory bowel disease. Reprocessing the 5' RACE reads, TCRdb reports a single entry for every CDR3 protein and omits DNA. The sample has approximately 330,000 distinct CDR3 sequences. The sample comprised blood. These receptors were collected from a human donor with ulcerative colitis or Crohn's disease, or a healthy co-twin of an affected twin (not recorded which). The CDR3 runs from the conserved cysteine through the conserved F or W.

V,J,CDR3
TRBV7-9,TRBJ2-7,CASSYPNDYEQYF
TRBV5-1,TRBJ1-1,CASSSDTGPANTEAFF
TRBV2,TRBJ2-5,CASSVMVRAAETQYF
TRBV25-1,TRBJ2-7,CASSARGSSYEQYF
TRBV15,TRBJ2-3,CATSSLSGGDTQYF
TRBV7-2,TRBJ1-1,CASSLGSTTTEAFF
TRBV12-3/TRBV12-4,TRBJ2-1,CASSALGQTYNEQFF
TRBV4-1,TRBJ2-5,CASSQALAGGSLETQYF
TRBV6-2/TRBV6-3,TRBJ1-2,CASSYSRTYGYTF
TRBV3-1,TRBJ2-7,CASSQGQGKYF
TRBV27,TRBJ2-1,CASSPPAAGGFQEQFF
TRBV5-4,TRBJ2-2,CASSPSVNTGELFF
TRBV5-1,TRBJ1-1,CASRNGDGLSNTEAFF
TRBV7-6,TRBJ1-2,CASSLGRRENNYGYTF
TRBV20-1,TRBJ2-3,CSAQAGFTDTQYF
TRBV21-1,TRBJ1-4,CASSKDKGYLRTNEKLFF
TRBV6-1,TRBJ1-2,CASRRQGARLDGYTF
TRBV20-1,TRBJ2-1,CSAKISGSSYEQFF
TRBV3-1,TRBJ2-3,CASSQEQRSTDTQYF
TRBV19,TRBJ2-1,CASSSGPKEFF
TRBV6-1,TRBJ1-3,CASSLTGGTGNTIYF
TRBV24-1,TRBJ1-2,CATSTGDYGYTF
TRBV28,TRBJ1-1,CASRHRRGRNTEAFF
TRBV7-9,TRBJ2-5,CASSLVRQPSETQYF
TRBV20-1,TRBJ2-1,CSASTSGRTGIADEQFF
TRBV20-1,TRBJ2-2,CSARVAGDRGSGELFF
TRBV4-3,TRBJ2-3,CASSQDWASESRGTDTQYF
TRBV27,TRBJ2-1,CASSLSDFGGRQFF